A selection of T cell receptor beta chains follows, all from one sample in a study of T cell responses to AZD1222 COVID-19 vaccine. Data came from immunoSEQ multiplex PCR; TCRdb stores just in-frame clones and leaves some out. The data show 150,000 to 200,000 clones, with around 92% seen just once and about 1% held by the top ten. Here the sequenced sample was peripheral blood, taken on day 0 of AZD1222 vaccination. These receptor sequences come from an adult in good health. CDR3s include the opening cysteine and the closing phenylalanine or tryptophan. Each record gives: clone size, D gene, CDR3 length, V gene, J gene, CDR3 protein, CDR3 DNA. D genes are given only for firm matches. Expanded clones get a size class; other rows say once, few or many, or leave the size out.

>NA|NA|14|TRBV4-2|TRBJ1-1
CASSQDKSGGSAFF
TGTGCCAGCAGCCAAGATAAGTCCGGGGGGTCCGCTTTCTTT
>NA|TRBD2|15|TRBV5-4|TRBJ2-1
CASSFGGGQYNEQFF
TGTGCCAGCAGCTTTGGCGGGGGGCAATACAATGAGCAGTTCTTC
>NA|TRBD1|14|TRBV28|TRBJ1-1
CASSYRQGALEAFF
TGTGCCAGCAGTTACCGACAGGGGGCACTTGAAGCTTTCTTT
>NA|NA|12|TRBV29-1|TRBJ1-2
CSVRMLNYGYTF
TGCAGCGTACGGATGCTGAACTATGGCTACACCTTC
>once|NA|10|TRBV28|TRBJ2-7
CASGPLGQYF
TGTGCCAGCGGGCCGCTGGGGCAGTACTTC
>NA|NA|14|TRBV18|TRBJ1-5
CASSLGRGGQPQHF
TGTGCCAGCTCACTGGGGCGGGGGGGTCAGCCCCAGCATTTT
>NA|NA|13|TRBV29-1|TRBJ1-2
CSVVAGTPYGYTF
TGCAGCGTTGTTGCAGGGACCCCCTATGGCTACACCTTC
>once|NA|14|TRBV10-3|TRBJ2-7
CAIRDTGNNYEQYF
TGTGCCATCAGGGATACCGGGAATAACTACGAGCAGTACTTC
>NA|TRBD1|14|TRBV19|TRBJ2-5
CASNPGGGGETQYF
TGTGCCAGTAACCCAGGGGGCGGTGGGGAGACCCAGTACTTC
>NA|NA|17|TRBV28|TRBJ1-5
CASSSKGTWYSNQPQHF
TGTGCCAGCAGTTCTAAAGGGACTTGGTATAGCAATCAGCCCCAGCATTTT
>NA|TRBD1|16|TRBV18|TRBJ1-3
CASSGRDRAAGNTIYF
TGTGCCAGCTCAGGCCGGGACAGGGCCGCAGGAAACACCATATATTTT
>NA|NA|13|TRBV18|TRBJ1-1
CASSPPGGTEAFF
TGTGCCAGCTCACCTCCCGGTGGCACTGAAGCTTTCTTT